This T cell receptor beta chain was identified during a study of blood T cells in healthy people across ages. This clonotype was counted between two and nine times. Trimming took 0 bases from V and 6 from J, leaving 12 bases between them. Germline assignment: CDR1 LNHNV and CDR2 YYDKDF (reference sequence). The CDR3 runs to 15 residues. A second PCR of 7 to 11 cycles used a sample-barcoded 5' primer and a J-beta primer mix. Each cDNA molecule, via a template-switch adaptor with 12 random nucleotides, was tagged. MiXCR was run by TCRdb on the 5' RACE reads, yielding one entry per CDR3 protein. Found here are about 1.4 million distinct CDR3 sequences, approximately 59% of them singletons; the top ten hold 5% to 7%. Investigators took 8 to 10 milliliters of peripheral blood from every donor.

Material for sequencing was blood. This sequence originates from a man aged 18 to 35 in good health. The chain recombines TRBV15 with TRBJ1-5; unclear D gene. CDR3 in DNA: TGTGCCACCAGCAGAGATCCAGTTTCTAGTCAGCCCCAGCATTTT. Amino acid sequence: CATSRDPVSSQPQHF.